These 11 T cell receptor beta chains were all obtained from the same sample, sequenced in a study of cytomegalovirus exposure and HLA in healthy donors. The protocol was immunoSEQ multiplex PCR, while the TCRdb copy is restricted to in-frame clones and leaves out a portion. The table includes about 170,000 clones, roughly 86% detected once. Sequenced input: PBMCs. The receptor set was obtained from a man between 18 and 29 years old in good health and CMV-seropositive.

This chain connects TRBV4-1 to TRBJ2-3; 8 bases are shared with TRBD2. This CDR3 is built from 17 residues. Losses at the gene ends were 0 bases for V and 3 bases for J; bases not matched to a gene: 8. Germline loops: CDR1 MGHRA, CDR2 YSYEKL. CDR3 nucleotide sequence: TGCGCCAGCAGCCAAGACCGGAGGAGCGGGAGTACAGATACGCAGTATTTT. It is translated as CASSQDRRSGSTDTQYF.

The sample holds one count of this clone. This rearrangement joins TRBV27 to TRBJ2-7; weak D call: TRBD2 (5 bases). The CDR3 is 14 amino acids. The germline CDR1 and CDR2 sequences are MNHEY and SMNVEV (reference sequence). V lost 2 bases, J lost 1 base, and 9 bases lay in between. The CDR3 loop reads CASSLRGTSYEQYF. DNA of the CDR3: TGTGCCAGCAGTTTACGGGGAACTTCCTACGAGCAGTACTTC.

The V call is TRBV28, the J call TRBJ1-2; D unresolved. CDR1 MDHEN and CDR2 SYDVKM come from the germline V gene. This CDR3 spans 13 amino acids. V lost 6 bases to trimming and J lost 7 bases, with 15 bases between them. The CDR3, as DNA: TGTGCCAGCAGCCCCGGGATAGGAGTTGGCTACACCTTC. Its translation is CASSPGIGVGYTF.

The chain employs TRBV6-5 and TRBJ1-2; 10 bases match TRBD1. Looked up from germline, CDR1 is MNHEY and CDR2 is SVGAGI. Trimming removed 6 bases from V and 7 bases from J; junction bases left unmatched: 11. This CDR3 has 15 amino acids. The CDR3 DNA reads TGTGCCAGCAGGGGCCGGGACAGGGGTTGGAGTGGCTACACCTTC. Amino acid sequence: CASRGRDRGWSGYTF.

This clone was seen a few times. The V call is TRBV11-1, the J call TRBJ1-1; a weak D match, TRBD1 (5 bases). With 3 bases removed from V and 5 bases from J, the gap between germline ends came to 13 bases. The CDR3 covers 14 residues. From germline, CDR1 is SGHAT and CDR2 FQDESV (reference sequence). The CDR3 protein is CASSFRGRGTEAFF. CDR3 sequence (DNA): TGTGCCAGCAGCTTTCGGGGGAGGGGAACTGAAGCTTTCTTT.

The rearrangement links TRBV6-1 to TRBJ2-2; 7 bases match TRBD1. With V trimmed by 6 bases and J by 0 bases, 1 base remained unmatched. Germline V gene data show CDR1 as MNHNS and CDR2 as SASEGT. The CDR3 has 14 amino acids. CDR3 sequence (DNA): TGTGCCAGCAGCGGACAGGCGAACACCGGGGAGCTGTTTTTT. Translated: CASSGQANTGELFF.

The gene calls are TRBV7-8 and TRBJ1-1; possible D gene TRBD1, 6 bases. CDR3 length: 16 residues. Germline CDR1 SGHVS, CDR2 FQNEAQ. V was shortened by 0 bases and J by 7 bases, with 18 bases between the two germline ends. The CDR3 loop reads CASSLARGGLKNEAFF. The CDR3 DNA is TGTGCCAGCAGCTTAGCGCGCGGGGGGCTAAAGAATGAAGCTTTCTTT.

The J gene is TRBJ2-6, the V gene TRBV5-1, with TRBD2 matching 14 bases. V trimming: 4 bases; J trimming: 3 bases; junction bases outside the gene matches: 6. The CDR3 has 18 residues. Germline loops: CDR1 SGHRS, CDR2 YFSETQ. CDR3 nucleotide sequence: TGCGCCAGCAGCCCCGGGACTAGCGGGAGTCTTGGGGCCAACGTCCTGACTTTC. Amino acid sequence: CASSPGTSGSLGANVLTF.

The gene calls are TRBV15 and TRBJ2-5, with a possible D match to TRBD1 (6 bases). V lost 4 bases to trimming and J lost 2 bases, with 14 bases between them. The CDR3 is 15 amino acids. Germline values: CDR1 LNHNV, CDR2 YYDKDF (reference sequence). The CDR3 region has the DNA TGTGCCACCAGCAAAGGCCGGACAGTTCAAGAGACCCAGTACTTC. It is translated as CATSKGRTVQETQYF. Based on the CDR3 plus reference TRBV15 and TRBJ2-5, the full variable domain is DAMVIQNPRYQVTQFGKPVTLSCSQTLNHNVMYWYQQKSSQAPKLLFHYYDKDFNNEADTPDNFQSRRPNTSFCFLDIRSPGLGDTAMYLCATSKGRTVQETQYFGPGTRLLVL.

CDR3 bases: TGTGCCAGTACCCCGACAGCCCCCGGCTATGGCTACACCTTC. Translated, it gives CASTPTAPGYGYTF. The chain couples TRBV19 to TRBJ1-2, with TRBD1 as a possible D gene (5 bases). Deletions cut 7 bases from V and 4 bases from J, with 16 bases between. The CDR3 runs to 14 residues. CDR1 is LNHDA, CDR2 SQIVND, per germline (reference sequence).

J is TRBJ2-2 and V is TRBV7-9, with 8 bases fitting TRBD2. Losses at the gene ends were 2 bases for V and 4 bases for J; bases not matched to a gene: 6. The CDR3 consists of 16 residues. CDR1 is SEHNR and CDR2 is FQNEAQ in the germline V gene (reference sequence). CDR3 in DNA: TGTGCCAGCAGCTTACTTGGGACTAGATTCACCGGGGAGCTGTTTTTT. Translated, it gives CASSLLGTRFTGELFF. Complete variable domain (other parts from reference TRBV7-9 and TRBJ2-2): DTGVSQNPRHKITKRGQNVTFRCDPISEHNRLYWYRQTLGQGPEFLTYFQNEAQLEKSRLLSDRFSAERPKGSFSTLEIQRTEQGDSAMYLCASSLLGTRFTGELFFGEGSRLTVL.